The clone carrying this T cell receptor (beta chain) was seen more than once but under ten times. CDR1 and CDR2 (germline): SGHRS, YFSETQ. The CDR3 length is 14 residues. Trimming took 0 bases from V and 8 from J; bases not matched to a gene: 7. This record comes from a study of blood T cell repertoires in COVID-19. Study-wide context: PBMCs, B-cell-depleted T cells, or T cells provided the cDNA or gDNA that made up the material.

Per the study methods: Using reference gene primer amplification, nucleated cell counts were estimated. Assay: immunoSEQ multiplex PCR; the TCRdb copy retains only in-frame clones and omits some. V, J and clone size are taken as reported in that table, and D and trimming were inferred from the DNA itself. This table has around 100,000 clones, around nine tenths appearing once. The TCR was taken from a human donor in a cohort sampled during active COVID-19. The genes are TRBV5-1 and TRBJ1-2; 7 bases fit TRBD1. Sample: peripheral blood. The CDR3 reads CASSLDRGFEGYTF. In nucleotides, the CDR3 is TGCGCCAGCAGCTTGGACAGGGGATTTGAGGGCTACACCTTC.